The next 25 T cell receptor beta chains were all read from a single sample in a study of identifying expanded T cells in peripheral blood. Measured with immunoSEQ multiplex PCR; TCRdb has only the in-frame clones, and not every one. The data show roughly 130,000 clones, with around 88% seen just once and approximately 8% held by the top ten. The sequenced material came from blood. These TCRs come from a person aged 18-69 years in good health.

The chain has TRBV5-8 and TRBJ1-5, with D uncertain. CDR3 length: 11 residues. The germline CDR1 and CDR2 sequences are SGHTS and YDEGEE. V dropped 3 bases and J dropped 4 bases, with 2 bases sitting between them. CDR3 region: CASSWNQPQHF. The CDR3 DNA reads TGTGCCAGCAGCTGGAATCAGCCCCAGCATTTT. Full variable domain (rest looked up from reference TRBV5-8 and TRBJ1-5): EAGVTQSPTHLIKTRGQQATLRCSPISGHTSVYWYQQALGLGLQFLLWYDEGEERNRGNFPPRFSGRQFPNYSSELNVNALELEDSALYLCASSWNQPQHFGDGTRLSIL.

The chain employs TRBV10-3 and TRBJ1-1; D is undetermined. Trimming took off 10 bases at V and 7 bases at J, with 16 bases between the two ends. This CDR3 comprises 12 residues. Germline CDR1 and CDR2: ENHRY and SYGVKD. The DNA of the CDR3 is TGTGCCAACCCCTGCGGGTTGGTTGAAGCTTTCTTT. As protein: CANPCGLVEAFF.

This sequence joins TRBV6-6 and TRBJ1-1; TRBD1 is a possible D gene (6 bases). This CDR3 is built from 13 residues. V was shortened by 6 bases and J by 6 bases, with 14 bases between the two germline ends. Germline V lookup: CDR1 MNHNY, CDR2 SVGAGI (reference sequence). The CDR3: CASRKGEDAEAFF. The CDR3 bases are TGTGCCAGCAGAAAGGGGGAGGACGCTGAAGCTTTCTTT.

The chain has TRBV14 and TRBJ2-1, with 12 bases aligning to TRBD2. The CDR3 length is 13 residues. CDR1 is SGHDN, CDR2 FVKESK, per germline. Trimming at V came to 7 bases and at J to 7 bases, leaving 2 bases not matched to a gene. The CDR3, as DNA: TGTGCCAGCAAGACTAGCGGGGGAAATGAGCAGTTCTTC. Translated: CASKTSGGNEQFF.

This chain connects TRBV2 to TRBJ1-4; D gene unclear. With 0 bases removed from V and 7 bases from J, the gap between germline ends came to 6 bases. Germline values: CDR1 SNHLY, CDR2 FYNNEI. The CDR3 totals 13 residues. The CDR3: CASSEAPSEKLFF. The CDR3 bases are TGTGCCAGCAGTGAAGCGCCAAGTGAAAAACTGTTTTTT.

This clone has a single count. The chain's CDR3 is CASSLSGTGDNEQFF. The CDR3 DNA follows: TGTGCCAGCTCATTGTCCGGGACAGGGGACAATGAGCAGTTCTTC. This chain links TRBV18 with TRBJ2-1; TRBD1 matches 10 bases. Germline V gene lookup returns CDR1 KGHSH and CDR2 LQKENI. The CDR3 loop spans 15 amino acids. Unmatched junction bases numbered 6, after V lost 5 bases and J lost 5 bases. Full variable domain (remainder filled in from reference TRBV18 and TRBJ2-1): NAGVMQNPRHLVRRRGQEARLRCSPMKGHSHVYWYRQLPEEGLKFMVYLQKENIIDESGMPKERFSAEFPKEGPSILRIQQVVRGDSAAYFCASSLSGTGDNEQFFGPGTRLTVL.

The chain employs TRBV28 and TRBJ2-1; D perhaps matches TRBD2 (5 bases). This CDR3 region has 15 residues. The V and J ends lost 1 base and 8 bases respectively, with 15 bases between them. The V gene's germline CDR1 is MDHEN and CDR2 SYDVKM. This CDR3 is CASSLSPEPRDEQFF. CDR3 nucleotide sequence: TGTGCCAGCAGTTTATCGCCGGAACCGAGGGATGAGCAGTTCTTC.

This chain connects TRBV7-2 to TRBJ2-6; D remains unclear. Trimming stripped 0 bases from V and 1 base from J, with 13 bases between. This CDR3 has 18 amino acids. Per the germline V gene, CDR1 is SGHTA and CDR2 is FQGNSA. Written as DNA, the CDR3 is TGTGCCAGCAGCTTAGCCCTCCCAGGCGGTTCTGGGGCCAACGTCCTGACTTTC. As protein: CASSLALPGGSGANVLTF.

This clone came up a few times. The chain recombines TRBV30 with TRBJ1-3, with a possible D match to TRBD1 (5 bases). V lost 5 bases and J 0 bases, leaving 17 bases between the germline ends. Germline CDR1 reads GTSNPN; CDR2 reads SVGIG (reference sequence). The length of the CDR3 is 16 residues. In nucleotides, the CDR3 is TGTGCCTGGTCCCGCGGGGGAGTGAACTCTGGAAACACCATATATTTT. This encodes CAWSRGGVNSGNTIYF.

The gene calls are TRBV4-3 and TRBJ2-2; D may correspond to TRBD1 or TRBD2 (5 bases each). V shed 8 bases and J shed 6 bases, with 13 bases lying between them. The CDR3 length is 13 residues. The germline V gene encodes CDR1 LGHNA and CDR2 YSLEER. In DNA form, the CDR3 reads TGCGCCAGCTCTACTATGGGGGCCGGGGAGCTGTTTTTT. Translated, it gives CASSTMGAGELFF.

This sequence joins TRBV6-5 and TRBJ1-1; a weak D match, TRBD1 (5 bases). Germline CDR1 and CDR2: MNHEY and SVGAGI. Trimming stripped 6 bases from V and 3 bases from J, with 8 bases between. The CDR3 totals 12 residues. The CDR3 nucleotides read TGTGCCAGCAGATCCAGGGACACTGAAGCTTTCTTT. Translated, it gives CASRSRDTEAFF.

The genes are TRBV7-3 and TRBJ2-2; weak D call: TRBD2 (6 bases). Germline values: CDR1 SGHTA, CDR2 FQGTGA. Trimming took off 5 bases at V and 6 bases at J, with 13 bases between the two ends. The CDR3 consists of 14 residues. The CDR3 sequence is CASSPGGEAGELFF. The CDR3 DNA follows: TGTGCCAGCAGCCCTGGAGGGGAAGCCGGGGAGCTGTTTTTT.

V and J are TRBV6-6 and TRBJ2-7; 8 positions match TRBD2. Looked up from germline, CDR1 is MNHNY and CDR2 is SVGAGI (reference sequence). After removal of 3 bases from V and 1 base from J, the junction contained 8 bases not matched to a gene. The CDR3 is 16 amino acids. The chain's CDR3 is CASSYSDTSGSYEQYF. The CDR3 region has the DNA TGTGCCAGCAGTTATTCTGACACTAGCGGATCCTACGAGCAGTACTTC.

The chain is built from TRBV28 and TRBJ2-1; the D gene is possibly TRBD1 (5 bases). The CDR3 runs 11 residues. The germline V gene encodes CDR1 MDHEN and CDR2 SYDVKM. V was clipped by 6 bases and J by 13 bases, with 13 bases between them. The CDR3 DNA reads as TGTGCCAGCAGCTATCAGGGTGAACAGTTCTTC. Its protein product is CASSYQGEQFF.

The genes are TRBV5-1 and TRBJ2-3; 8 positions match TRBD1. Trimming at V came to 1 base and at J to 13 bases, leaving 11 bases not matched to a gene. This CDR3 has 14 residues. The germline V gene encodes CDR1 SGHRS and CDR2 YFSETQ. The CDR3 loop reads CASSLRRGQGIEYF. The DNA of the CDR3 is TGCGCCAGCAGCTTGCGACGCGGACAGGGTATCGAGTATTTT. Variable domain in full (rest from reference TRBV5-1 and TRBJ2-3): KAGVTQTPRYLIKTRGQQVTLSCSPISGHRSVSWYQQTPGQGLQFLFEYFSETQRNKGNFPGRFSGRQFSNSRSEMNVSTLELGDSALYLCASSLRRGQGIEYFGPGTRLTVL.

Turning to this clone: Different DNA sequences within this sample yield the same CDR3. The chain recombines TRBV29-1 with TRBJ1-3, with no clear D. This CDR3 comprises 11 residues. Deletions cut 4 bases from V and 0 bases from J, with 1 base between. CDR1 is SQVTM and CDR2 is ANQGSEA in the germline V gene. CDR3 coding DNA: TGCAGCGTTGTCTCTGGAAACACCATATATTTT. Its translation is CSVVSGNTIYF. The variable domain in full, completed from reference TRBV29-1 and TRBJ1-3, reads SAVISQKPSRDICQRGTSLTIQCQVDSQVTMMFWYRQQPGQSLTLIATANQGSEATYESGFVIDKFPISRPNLTFSTLTVSNMSPEDSSIYLCSVVSGNTIYFGEGSWLTVV.

The chain joins TRBV5-6 to TRBJ2-3; unclear D gene. V lost 3 bases and J 4 bases, leaving 15 bases between the germline ends. CDR1 SGHDT and CDR2 YYEEEE come from the germline V gene. The CDR3 loop spans 15 amino acids. The CDR3 reads CASSSLVGGADTQYF. CDR3 sequence (DNA): TGTGCCAGCAGCTCCCTAGTCGGTGGTGCAGATACGCAGTATTTT.

This clone is a singleton in its sample. The V call is TRBV7-9, the J call TRBJ2-5; a weak D match, TRBD1 (5 bases). This CDR3 spans 13 amino acids. Germline assignment: CDR1 SEHNR and CDR2 FQNEAQ (reference sequence). The ends were cut back, 0 bases at V and 5 bases at J, with 7 bases in the middle. The CDR3 here is CASSLAWGETQYF. CDR3 coding DNA: TGTGCCAGCAGCTTAGCTTGGGGCGAGACCCAGTACTTC.

The chain joins TRBV2 to TRBJ2-1; 7 nucleotides align to TRBD2. The CDR3 length is 14 residues. The V gene end was trimmed by 4 bases and the J gene end by 3 bases; junction bases not matched to a gene: 3. Germline-derived CDR1 and CDR2 are SNHLY and FYNNEI. CDR3 sequence reads: CASSVAGVYNEQFF. The CDR3 nucleotides read TGTGCCAGCAGTGTTGCGGGGGTCTACAATGAGCAGTTCTTC.

This chain uses TRBV27 with TRBJ1-6; D is unclear. The CDR3 contains 15 residues. V was pared by 5 bases and J by 7 bases, with 15 bases between. Germline V gene lookup returns CDR1 MNHEY and CDR2 SMNVEV (reference sequence). The CDR3 loop is CASSPDTHRNSPLHF. For the CDR3, the DNA is TGTGCCAGCAGTCCCGACACCCACCGGAATTCACCCCTCCACTTT.

CDR3 protein: CASRLSAGANVLTF. CDR3 nucleotide sequence: TGTGCCAGCAGACTAAGTGCTGGGGCCAACGTCCTGACTTTC. The V and J genes are TRBV6-6 and TRBJ2-6, with unresolved D. Germline V CDR1 and CDR2: MNHNY, SVGAGI (reference sequence). Trimming left V 6 bases short and J 2 bases short, with 8 bases between. The CDR3 has 14 residues.

This chain joins TRBV7-2 and TRBJ1-5; D perhaps matches TRBD1 (5 bases). Germline values: CDR1 SGHTA, CDR2 FQGNSA. Trimming shortened V by 6 bases and J by 10 bases, and 16 bases separated the two germline ends. The CDR3 is 13 residues long. CDR3: CASRMMTGAPQHF. Here the CDR3 DNA reads TGTGCCAGCAGAATGATGACCGGGGCCCCCCAGCATTTT.

This clone was seen a few times. The V and J genes are TRBV2 and TRBJ1-5; 7 bases align to TRBD1. The V segment lost 6 bases and the J segment 6 bases; nucleotides outside the gene matches: 11. The CDR3 runs to 15 residues. Germline V gene data show CDR1 as SNHLY and CDR2 as FYNNEI. CDR3 protein: CASRNEQGTGQPQHF. In nucleotides, the CDR3 is TGTGCCAGCAGGAACGAACAGGGGACGGGTCAGCCCCAGCATTTT.

The genes are TRBV5-5 and TRBJ1-3, with no clear D. Looked up from germline, CDR1 is SGHKS and CDR2 is YYEKEE (reference sequence). V lost 1 base to trimming and J lost 0 bases, with 8 bases between them. CDR3 length: 15 residues. CDR3 nucleotide sequence: TGTGCCAGCAGCTTGTACGGTAACTCTGGAAACACCATATATTTT. It codes for CASSLYGNSGNTIYF.

The chain employs TRBV16 and TRBJ1-1; D gene uncertain. This CDR3 is built from 16 residues. CDR1 is KGHSY, CDR2 FQNENV, per germline. V was shortened by 0 bases and J by 0 bases, with 11 bases between the two germline ends. The CDR3 nucleotides are TGTGCCAGCAGCCAATCCACAGTGACGGTGAACACTGAAGCTTTCTTT. Protein: CASSQSTVTVNTEAFF. Looking up the rest from reference TRBV16 and TRBJ1-1 gives the full variable domain: GEEVAQTPKHLVRGEGQKAKLYCAPIKGHSYVFWYQQVLKNEFKFLISFQNENVFDETGMPKERFSAKCLPNSPCSLEIQATKLEDSAVYFCASSQSTVTVNTEAFFGQGTRLTVV.